This T cell receptor beta chain was sequenced during a study of blood T cell repertoires in COVID-19. The study assigned cohorts using participant-reported clinical history. Methods used by the authors: It was from reference gene primer amplification that nucleated cell counts were estimated. The method was immunoSEQ multiplex PCR; TCRdb's version includes in-frame clones alone and lacks a portion of them. Clone size and the V and J calls come from that table; the DNA yielded D and trimming. The sample has hundreds of thousands of clones, around 89% seen once. The CDR3 runs to 14 residues. From germline, CDR1 is SGHNT and CDR2 YYREEE (reference sequence). V dropped 4 bases and J dropped 0 bases, with 10 bases sitting between them. The table lists this clone with a few counts.

Sequencing used PBMCs or T cells enriched from blood (not recorded which). The chain is built from TRBV5-4 and TRBJ2-5; no reliable D call. This TCR was sampled from a woman aged 40 to 55 with acute COVID-19. CDR3 in amino acids: CASSTTVNQETQYF. The DNA of the CDR3 is TGTGCCAGCAGCACCACAGTCAACCAAGAGACCCAGTACTTC.